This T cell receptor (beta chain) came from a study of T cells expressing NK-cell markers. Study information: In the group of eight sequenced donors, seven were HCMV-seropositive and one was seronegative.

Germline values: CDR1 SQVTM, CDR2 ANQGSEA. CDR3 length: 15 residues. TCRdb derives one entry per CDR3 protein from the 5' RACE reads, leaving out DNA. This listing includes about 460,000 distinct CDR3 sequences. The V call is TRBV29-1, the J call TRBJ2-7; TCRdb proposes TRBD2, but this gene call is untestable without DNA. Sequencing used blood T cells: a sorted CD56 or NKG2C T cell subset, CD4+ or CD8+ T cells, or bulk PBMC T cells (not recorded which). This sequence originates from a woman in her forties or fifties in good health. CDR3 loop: CSVEEERDYSYEQYF.